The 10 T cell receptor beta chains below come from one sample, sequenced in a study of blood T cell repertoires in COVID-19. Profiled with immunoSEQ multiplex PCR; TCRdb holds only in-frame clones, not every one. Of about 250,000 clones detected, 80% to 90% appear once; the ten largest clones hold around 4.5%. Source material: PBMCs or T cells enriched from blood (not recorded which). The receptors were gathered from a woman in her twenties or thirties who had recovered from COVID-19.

In nucleotides, the CDR3 is TGTGCCAGCACCTTCCTGGTGGGGGGCACTGAAGCTTTCTTT. It specifies CASTFLVGGTEAFF. The chain joins TRBV27 to TRBJ1-1; D may be TRBD1 (5 bases). The length of the CDR3 is 14 residues. The germline gives CDR1 MNHEY, CDR2 SMNVEV (reference sequence). Trimming shortened V by 7 bases and J by 4 bases, and 16 bases separated the two germline ends.

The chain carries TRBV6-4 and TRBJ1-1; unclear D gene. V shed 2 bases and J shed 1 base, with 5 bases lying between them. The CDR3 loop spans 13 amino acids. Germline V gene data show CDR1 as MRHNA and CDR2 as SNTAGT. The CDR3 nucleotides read TGTGCCAGCAGTGACCGGTCGAACACTGAAGCTTTCTTT. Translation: CASSDRSNTEAFF.

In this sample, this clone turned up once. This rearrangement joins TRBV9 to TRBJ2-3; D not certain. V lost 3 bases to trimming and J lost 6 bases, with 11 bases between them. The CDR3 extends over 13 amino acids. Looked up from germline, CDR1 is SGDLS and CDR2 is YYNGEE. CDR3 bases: TGTGCCAGCAGCGATTCGCCCGGGGATACGCAGTATTTT. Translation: CASSDSPGDTQYF. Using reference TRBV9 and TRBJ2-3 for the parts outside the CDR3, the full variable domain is DSGVTQTPKHLITATGQRVTLRCSPRSGDLSVYWYQQSLDQGLQFLIQYYNGEERAKGNILERFSAQQFPDLHSELNLSSLELGDSALYFCASSDSPGDTQYFGPGTRLTVL.

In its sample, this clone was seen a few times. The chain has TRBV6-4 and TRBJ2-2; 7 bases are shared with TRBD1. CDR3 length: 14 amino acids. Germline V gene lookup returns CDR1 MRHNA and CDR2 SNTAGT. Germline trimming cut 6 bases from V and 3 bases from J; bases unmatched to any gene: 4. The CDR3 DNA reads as TGTGCCAGCAGCGGGACAGCTGACACCGGGGAGCTGTTTTTT. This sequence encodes CASSGTADTGELFF.

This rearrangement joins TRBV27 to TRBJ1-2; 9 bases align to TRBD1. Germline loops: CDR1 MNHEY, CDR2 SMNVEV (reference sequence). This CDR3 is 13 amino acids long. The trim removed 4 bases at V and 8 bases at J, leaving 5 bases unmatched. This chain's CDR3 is CASSSYRGLGYTF. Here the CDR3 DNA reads TGTGCCAGCAGTTCATACAGGGGGCTAGGCTACACCTTC.

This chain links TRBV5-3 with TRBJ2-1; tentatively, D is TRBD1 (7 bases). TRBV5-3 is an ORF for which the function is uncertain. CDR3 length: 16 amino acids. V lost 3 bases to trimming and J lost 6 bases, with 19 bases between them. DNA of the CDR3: TGTGCCAGAAGCTATAACCCAGGGGGAGGTGGCAATGAGCAGTTCTTC. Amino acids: CARSYNPGGGGNEQFF.

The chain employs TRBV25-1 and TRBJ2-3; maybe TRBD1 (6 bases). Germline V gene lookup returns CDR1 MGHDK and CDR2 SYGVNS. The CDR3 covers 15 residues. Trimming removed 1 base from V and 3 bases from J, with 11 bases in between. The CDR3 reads CASSEFWQGTDTQYF. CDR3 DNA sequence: TGTGCCAGCAGTGAATTCTGGCAGGGGACAGATACGCAGTATTTT.

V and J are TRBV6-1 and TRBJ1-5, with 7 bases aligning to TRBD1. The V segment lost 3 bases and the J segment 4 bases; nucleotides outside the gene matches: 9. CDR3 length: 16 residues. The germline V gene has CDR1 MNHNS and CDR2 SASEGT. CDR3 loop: CASSDLPGGRNQPQHF. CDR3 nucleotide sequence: TGTGCCAGCAGTGACCTGCCAGGGGGACGTAATCAGCCCCAGCATTTT.

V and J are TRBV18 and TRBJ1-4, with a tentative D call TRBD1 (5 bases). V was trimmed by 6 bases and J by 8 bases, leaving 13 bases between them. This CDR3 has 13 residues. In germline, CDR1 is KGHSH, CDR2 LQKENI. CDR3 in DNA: TGTGCCAGCTCCCGCAGGGTCGGAGAAAAACTGTTTTTT. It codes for CASSRRVGEKLFF.

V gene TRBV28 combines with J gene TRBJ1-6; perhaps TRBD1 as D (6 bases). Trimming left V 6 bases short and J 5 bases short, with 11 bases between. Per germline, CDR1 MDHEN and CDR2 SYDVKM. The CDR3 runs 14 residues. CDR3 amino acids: CASRAGANNSPLHF. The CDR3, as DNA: TGTGCCAGCAGAGCAGGGGCGAATAATTCACCCCTCCACTTT. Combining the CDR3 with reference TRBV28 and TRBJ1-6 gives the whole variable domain DVKVTQSSRYLVKRTGEKVFLECVQDMDHENMFWYRQDPGLGLRLIYFSYDVKMKEKGDIPEGYSVSREKKERFSLILESASTNQTSMYLCASRAGANNSPLHFGNGTRLTVT.